Each of the 9 T cell receptor beta chains below was sequenced from the same sample in a study of T cell changes during pregnancy in multiple sclerosis. The data were produced by immunoSEQ multiplex PCR, yet TCRdb's version contains in-frame clones alone and is incomplete. The sample comprises 100,000 or so clones, 93% of which are singletons, and almost 1% rests with the top ten. Here the sequenced sample was peripheral blood, taken after pregnancy. These receptor sequences come from a female donor with multiple sclerosis, enrolled in a pregnancy study.

The chain is built from TRBV12-5 and TRBJ1-1; D possibly corresponds to TRBD1 (5 bases). The CDR3 is 14 residues long. Trimming took off 6 bases at V and 0 bases at J, with 11 bases between the two ends. From germline, CDR1 is LGHNT and CDR2 FRNRAP. CDR3 residues: CASGSKGVNTEAFF. Written as DNA, the CDR3 is TGTGCTAGTGGCTCGAAAGGGGTGAACACTGAAGCTTTCTTT. Full variable domain (remainder filled in from reference TRBV12-5 and TRBJ1-1): DARVTQTPRHKVTEMGQEVTMRCQPILGHNTVFWYRQTMMQGLELLAYFRNRAPLDDSGMPKDRFSAEMPDATLATLKIQPSEPRDSAVYFCASGSKGVNTEAFFGQGTRLTVV.

The CDR3 loop reads CASSETGTPEAFF. Written as DNA, the CDR3 is TGTGCCAGCAGCGAAACCGGGACACCAGAAGCTTTCTTT. The gene calls are TRBV9 and TRBJ1-1; TRBD1 might be the D (6 bases). The CDR3 is made up of 13 amino acids. Germline V gene sequence: CDR1 SGDLS, CDR2 YYNGEE. Trimming took off 3 bases at V and 8 bases at J, with 14 bases between the two ends.

The chain carries TRBV18 and TRBJ1-2; D is perhaps TRBD1 (5 bases). The germline V and J ends were trimmed by 3 bases and 2 bases, with 19 bases remaining between them. CDR3 size: 17 residues. CDR1 and CDR2 (germline): KGHSH, LQKENI. The DNA of the CDR3 is TGTGCCAGCTCACCCGGGGGAGGGATAAACCCCAACTATGGCTACACCTTC. Translating gives CASSPGGGINPNYGYTF.

The V gene is TRBV13, the J gene TRBJ1-5; D remains ambiguous. Trimming pared 1 base from V and 7 bases from J, leaving 8 bases between. The CDR3 runs to 13 residues. Germline CDR1 is PRHDT and CDR2 is FYEKMQ (reference sequence). The CDR3 coding sequence is TGTGCCAGCAGCTTAGTCCGGGGACAGCCCCAGCATTTT. Protein sequence: CASSLVRGQPQHF.

The chain carries TRBV21-1 and TRBJ1-5; the table's D call, TRBD1, has no DNA check behind it. TRBV21-1 is recorded as a pseudogene. The CDR3 contains 15 residues. In DNA, the CDR3 is TGTGCCAGCAGCACGAGCCAGGCCTCCAATCAGCCCCAGCATTTT. Its protein is CASSTSQASNQPQHF.

The CDR3: CASRGRRENTEAFF. CDR3 in DNA: TGTGCCAGCAGGGGCAGACGGGAGAACACTGAAGCTTTCTTT. The genes are TRBV27 and TRBJ1-1; D remains unclear. The CDR3 is 14 residues long. V lost 6 bases to trimming and J lost 1 base, with 12 bases between them. The germline CDR1 and CDR2 sequences are MNHEY and SMNVEV (reference sequence).

The V call is TRBV20-1, the J call TRBJ2-3; 7 bases align to TRBD1. The CDR3 length is 11 residues. V lost 6 bases, J lost 3 bases, and 0 bases stayed unmatched. CDR1 and CDR2 (germline): DFQATT, SNEGSKA (reference sequence). The CDR3 loop is CSARGTDTQYF. CDR3 nucleotide sequence: TGCAGTGCCAGGGGGACAGATACGCAGTATTTT.

The gene calls are TRBV29-1 and TRBJ2-1; TRBD1 aligns across 7 bases. The CDR3 is 14 residues long. Germline assignment: CDR1 SQVTM and CDR2 ANQGSEA. V shed 4 bases, J shed 8 bases, and the junction held 11 bases outside the gene matches. This CDR3 reads CSVVTGQGGHEQFF. In DNA, the CDR3 is TGCAGCGTTGTAACAGGCCAAGGGGGCCATGAGCAGTTCTTC.

The chain joins TRBV19 to TRBJ1-2; 8 nucleotides align to TRBD1. This CDR3 contains 13 residues. The V segment lost 3 bases and the J segment 12 bases; nucleotides outside the gene matches: 9. Germline V gives CDR1 LNHDA, CDR2 SQIVND (reference sequence). The chain's CDR3 is CASSINRDRRNTF. In DNA, the CDR3 is TGTGCCAGTAGTATTAACCGGGACAGGAGAAACACCTTC.